This section outlines one TCR beta chain sequence together with its context. Its antigen is not known. The sample comes from a study of identical twins. Trimming removed 0 bases at V and 5 bases at J, with 14 bases between. Germline CDR1 is SGHRS and CDR2 is YFSETQ. This CDR3 comprises 15 residues. Notes on the study in general: Invariant cells of the MAIT and iNKT types might have partly distorted the zero-insertion analyses.

Template switching, a step in the protocol, added a universal primer site, and cDNA carried unique molecular identifiers. Via MiXCR, TCRdb re-called the 5' RACE reads, giving one row per CDR3 protein. The table lists 420,000 or so distinct CDR3 sequences, 15% to 20% of them singletons. Sample: naive T cells sorted from blood. This chain joins TRBV5-1 and TRBJ2-5, with D possibly matching TRBD1 (6 bases). This clonotype was obtained from a man aged 45 to 65 in good health. CDR3 bases: TGCGCCAGCAGCTTGGCTGGGGGCGCGGAGGAGACCCAGTACTTC. Its translation: CASSLAGGAEETQYF.